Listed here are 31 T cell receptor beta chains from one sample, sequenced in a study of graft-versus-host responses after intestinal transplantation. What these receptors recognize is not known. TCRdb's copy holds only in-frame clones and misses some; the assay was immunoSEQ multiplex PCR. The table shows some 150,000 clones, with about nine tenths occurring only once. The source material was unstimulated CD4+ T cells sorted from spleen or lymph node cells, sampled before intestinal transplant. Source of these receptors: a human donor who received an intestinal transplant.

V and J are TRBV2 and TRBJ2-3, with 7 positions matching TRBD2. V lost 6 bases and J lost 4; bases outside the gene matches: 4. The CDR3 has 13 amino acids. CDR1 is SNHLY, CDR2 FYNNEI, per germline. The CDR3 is CASRWEGADTQYF. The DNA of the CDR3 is TGTGCCAGCAGGTGGGAGGGCGCAGATACGCAGTATTTT.

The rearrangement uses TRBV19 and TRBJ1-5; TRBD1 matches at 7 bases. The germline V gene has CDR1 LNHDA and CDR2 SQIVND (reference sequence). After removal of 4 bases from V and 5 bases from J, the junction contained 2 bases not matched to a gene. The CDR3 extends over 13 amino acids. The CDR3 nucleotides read TGTGCCAGTAGTACCCAGGGGGATCAGCCCCAGCATTTT. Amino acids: CASSTQGDQPQHF.

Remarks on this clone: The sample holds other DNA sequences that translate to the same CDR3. The CDR3 sequence: CASSEPGLAGEVGETQYF. The CDR3 region has the DNA TGCGCCAGCAGCGAACCGGGACTAGCGGGAGAGGTGGGGGAGACCCAGTACTTC. V usage is TRBV4-3 and J usage is TRBJ2-5, with 14 bases lining up with TRBD2. The germline V gene encodes CDR1 LGHNA and CDR2 YSLEER. The CDR3 spans 18 residues. The junction had 13 bases not matched to a gene; V was cut back by 5 bases and J by 5 bases.

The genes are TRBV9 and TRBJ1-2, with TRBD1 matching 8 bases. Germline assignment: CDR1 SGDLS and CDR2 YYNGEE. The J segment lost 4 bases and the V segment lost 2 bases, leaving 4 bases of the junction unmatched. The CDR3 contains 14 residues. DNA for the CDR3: TGTGCCAGCAGCGTCGAGACAGGGGCCTATGGCTACACCTTC. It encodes CASSVETGAYGYTF.

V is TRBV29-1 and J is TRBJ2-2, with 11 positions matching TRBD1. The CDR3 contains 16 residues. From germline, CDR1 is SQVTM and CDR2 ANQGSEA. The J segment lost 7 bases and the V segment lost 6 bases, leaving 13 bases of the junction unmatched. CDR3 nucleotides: TGCAGCGTCACCCGGACAGGGGGCGCGAAGAACGGGGAGCTGTTTTTT. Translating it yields CSVTRTGGAKNGELFF.

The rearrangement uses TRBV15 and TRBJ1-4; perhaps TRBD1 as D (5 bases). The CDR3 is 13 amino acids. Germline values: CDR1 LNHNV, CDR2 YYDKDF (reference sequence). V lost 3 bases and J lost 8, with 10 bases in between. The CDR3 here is CATSSGGSEKLFF. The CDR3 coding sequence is TGTGCCACCAGCAGCGGGGGGTCAGAAAAACTGTTTTTT.

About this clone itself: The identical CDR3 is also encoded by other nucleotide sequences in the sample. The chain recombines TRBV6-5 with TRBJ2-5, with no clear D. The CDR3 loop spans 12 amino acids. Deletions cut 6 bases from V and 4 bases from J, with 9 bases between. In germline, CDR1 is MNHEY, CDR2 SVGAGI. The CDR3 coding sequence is TGTGCCAGCAGCCCCACCGGAGAGACCCAGTACTTC. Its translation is CASSPTGETQYF.

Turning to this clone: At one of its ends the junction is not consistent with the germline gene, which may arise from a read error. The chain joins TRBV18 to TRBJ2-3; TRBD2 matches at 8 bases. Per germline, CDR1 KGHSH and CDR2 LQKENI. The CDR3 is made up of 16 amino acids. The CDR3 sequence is CASSPRVGRVGDTQYF. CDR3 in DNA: TGTGCCAGCTCGCCACGGGTCGGGAGGGTCGGAGATACGCAGTATTTT. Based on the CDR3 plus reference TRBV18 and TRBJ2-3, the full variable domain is NAGVMQNPRHLVRRRGQEARLRCSPMKGHSHVYWYRQLPEEGLKFMVYLQKENIIDESGMPKERFSAEFPKEGPSILRIQQVVRGDSAAYFCASSPRVGRVGDTQYFGPGTRLTVL.

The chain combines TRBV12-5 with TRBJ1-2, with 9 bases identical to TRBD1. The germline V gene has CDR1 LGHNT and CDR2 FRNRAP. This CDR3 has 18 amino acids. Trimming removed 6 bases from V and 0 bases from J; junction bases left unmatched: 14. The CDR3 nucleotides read TGTGCTAGTGGGAACACAGGGGGCGCCCAACATCCTAACTATGGCTACACCTTC. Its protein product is CASGNTGGAQHPNYGYTF. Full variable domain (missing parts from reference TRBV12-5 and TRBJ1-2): DARVTQTPRHKVTEMGQEVTMRCQPILGHNTVFWYRQTMMQGLELLAYFRNRAPLDDSGMPKDRFSAEMPDATLATLKIQPSEPRDSAVYFCASGNTGGAQHPNYGYTFGSGTRLTVV.

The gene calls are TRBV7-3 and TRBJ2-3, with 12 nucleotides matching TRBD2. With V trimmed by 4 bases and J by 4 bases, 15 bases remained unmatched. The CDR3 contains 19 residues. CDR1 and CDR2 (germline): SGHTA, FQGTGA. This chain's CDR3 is CASSSIPLAGGQGADTQYF. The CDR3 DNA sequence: TGTGCCAGCAGCTCCATCCCCCTAGCGGGAGGGCAGGGGGCAGATACGCAGTATTTT.

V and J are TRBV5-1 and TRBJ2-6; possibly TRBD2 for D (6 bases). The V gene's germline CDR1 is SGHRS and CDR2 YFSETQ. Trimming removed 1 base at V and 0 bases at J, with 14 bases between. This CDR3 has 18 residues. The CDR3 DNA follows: TGCGCCAGCAGCTTGTTCCGGGACTGGCCCTCTGGGGCCAACGTCCTGACTTTC. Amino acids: CASSLFRDWPSGANVLTF.

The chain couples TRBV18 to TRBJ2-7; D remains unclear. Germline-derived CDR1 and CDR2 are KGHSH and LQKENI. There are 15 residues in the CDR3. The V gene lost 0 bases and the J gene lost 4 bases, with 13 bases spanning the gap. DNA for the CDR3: TGTGCCAGCTCACCACCAGTCTCCCCAGGTTACGAGCAGTACTTC. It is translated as CASSPPVSPGYEQYF. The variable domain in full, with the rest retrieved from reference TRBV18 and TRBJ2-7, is NAGVMQNPRHLVRRRGQEARLRCSPMKGHSHVYWYRQLPEEGLKFMVYLQKENIIDESGMPKERFSAEFPKEGPSILRIQQVVRGDSAAYFCASSPPVSPGYEQYFGPGTRLTVT.

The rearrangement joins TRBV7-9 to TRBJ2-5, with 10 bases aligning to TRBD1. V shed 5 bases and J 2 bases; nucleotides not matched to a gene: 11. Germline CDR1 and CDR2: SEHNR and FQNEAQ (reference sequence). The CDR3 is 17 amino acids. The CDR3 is CASSPGTGVFGQETQYF. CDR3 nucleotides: TGTGCCAGCAGCCCTGGGACAGGGGTTTTCGGGCAAGAGACCCAGTACTTC.

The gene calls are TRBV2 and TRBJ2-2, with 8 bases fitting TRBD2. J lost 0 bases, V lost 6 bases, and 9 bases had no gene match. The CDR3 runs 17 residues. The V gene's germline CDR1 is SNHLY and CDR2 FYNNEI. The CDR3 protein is CASSQNEAGANTGELFF. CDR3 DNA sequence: TGTGCCAGCAGCCAAAACGAAGCGGGGGCGAACACCGGGGAGCTGTTTTTT.

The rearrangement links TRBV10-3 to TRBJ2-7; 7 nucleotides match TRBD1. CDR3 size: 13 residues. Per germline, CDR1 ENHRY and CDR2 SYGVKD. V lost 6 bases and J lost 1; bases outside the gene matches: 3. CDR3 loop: CAIRGDSSYEQYF. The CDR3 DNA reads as TGTGCCATCAGGGGGGACAGTTCCTACGAGCAGTACTTC.

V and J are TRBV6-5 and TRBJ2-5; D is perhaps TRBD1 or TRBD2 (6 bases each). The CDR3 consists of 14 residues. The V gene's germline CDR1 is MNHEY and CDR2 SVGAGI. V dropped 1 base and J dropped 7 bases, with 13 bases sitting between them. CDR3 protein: CASSYYGGTGTQYF. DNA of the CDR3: TGTGCCAGCAGTTACTACGGGGGCACCGGGACCCAGTACTTC.

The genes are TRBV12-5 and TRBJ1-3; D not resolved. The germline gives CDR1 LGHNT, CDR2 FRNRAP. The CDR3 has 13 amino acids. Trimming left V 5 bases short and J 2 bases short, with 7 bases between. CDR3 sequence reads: CASGTGAGNTIYF. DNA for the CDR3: TGTGCTAGTGGTACCGGGGCTGGAAACACCATATATTTT.

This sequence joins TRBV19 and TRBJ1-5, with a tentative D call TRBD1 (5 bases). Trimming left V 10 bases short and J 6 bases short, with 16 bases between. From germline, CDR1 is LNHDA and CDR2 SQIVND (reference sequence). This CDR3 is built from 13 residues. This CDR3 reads CATKTQAGQPQHF. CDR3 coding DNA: TGTGCCACCAAAACACAGGCCGGTCAGCCCCAGCATTTT. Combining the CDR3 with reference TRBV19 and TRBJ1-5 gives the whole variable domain DGGITQSPKYLFRKEGQNVTLSCEQNLNHDAMYWYRQDPGQGLRLIYYSQIVNDFQKGDIAEGYSVSREKKESFPLTVTSAQKNPTAFYLCATKTQAGQPQHFGDGTRLSIL.

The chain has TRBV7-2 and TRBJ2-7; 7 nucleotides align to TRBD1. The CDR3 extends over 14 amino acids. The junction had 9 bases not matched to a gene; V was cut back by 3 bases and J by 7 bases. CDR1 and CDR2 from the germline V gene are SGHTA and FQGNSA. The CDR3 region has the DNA TGTGCCAGCAGCTTTGCGACAGGGAAGGCAGAGCAGTACTTC. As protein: CASSFATGKAEQYF.

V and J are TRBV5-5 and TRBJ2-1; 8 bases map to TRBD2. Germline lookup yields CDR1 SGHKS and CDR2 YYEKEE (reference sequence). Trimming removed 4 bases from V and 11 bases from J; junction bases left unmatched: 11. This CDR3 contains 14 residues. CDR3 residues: CASSPGGVSGKQFF. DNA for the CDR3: TGTGCCAGCAGCCCGGGGGGGGTGAGTGGCAAGCAGTTCTTC.

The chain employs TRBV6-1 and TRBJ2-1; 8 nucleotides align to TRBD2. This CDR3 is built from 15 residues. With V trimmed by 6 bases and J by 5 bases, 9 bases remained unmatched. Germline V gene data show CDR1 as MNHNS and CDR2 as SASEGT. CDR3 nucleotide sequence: TGTGCCAGCAGAAGAGGACTAGCCGGAAACAATGAGCAGTTCTTC. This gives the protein CASRRGLAGNNEQFF.

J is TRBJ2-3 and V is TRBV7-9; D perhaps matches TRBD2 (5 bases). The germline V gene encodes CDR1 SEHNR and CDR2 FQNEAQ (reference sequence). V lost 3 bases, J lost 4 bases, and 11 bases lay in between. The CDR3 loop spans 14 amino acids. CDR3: CASSFGGRSDTQYF. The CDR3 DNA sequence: TGTGCCAGCAGCTTCGGTGGGAGATCAGATACGCAGTATTTT.

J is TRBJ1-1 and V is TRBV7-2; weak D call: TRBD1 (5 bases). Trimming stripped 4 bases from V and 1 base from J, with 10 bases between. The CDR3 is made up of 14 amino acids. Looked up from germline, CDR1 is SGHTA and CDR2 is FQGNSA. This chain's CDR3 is CASSSDRTNTEAFF. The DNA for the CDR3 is TGTGCCAGCAGCTCCGACAGAACGAACACTGAAGCTTTCTTT.

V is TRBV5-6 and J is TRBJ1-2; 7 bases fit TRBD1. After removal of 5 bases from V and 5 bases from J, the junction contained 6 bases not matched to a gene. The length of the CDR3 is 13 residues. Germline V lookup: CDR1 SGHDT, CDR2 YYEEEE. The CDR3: CASSHDREYGYTF. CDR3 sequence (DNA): TGTGCCAGCAGTCACGACAGGGAGTATGGCTACACCTTC.

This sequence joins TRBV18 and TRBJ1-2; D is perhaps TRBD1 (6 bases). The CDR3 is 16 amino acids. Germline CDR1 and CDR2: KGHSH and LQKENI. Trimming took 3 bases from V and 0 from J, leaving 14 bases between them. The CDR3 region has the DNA TGTGCCAGCTCACCTTCCGGGACACCTACTAACTATGGCTACACCTTC. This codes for CASSPSGTPTNYGYTF.

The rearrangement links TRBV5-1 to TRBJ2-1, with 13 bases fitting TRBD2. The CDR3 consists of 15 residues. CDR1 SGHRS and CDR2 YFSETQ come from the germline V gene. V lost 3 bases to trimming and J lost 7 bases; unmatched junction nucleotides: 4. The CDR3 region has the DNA TGCGCCAGCAGCTATGGACTAGCGGGAGTGAATGAGCAGTTCTTC. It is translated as CASSYGLAGVNEQFF.

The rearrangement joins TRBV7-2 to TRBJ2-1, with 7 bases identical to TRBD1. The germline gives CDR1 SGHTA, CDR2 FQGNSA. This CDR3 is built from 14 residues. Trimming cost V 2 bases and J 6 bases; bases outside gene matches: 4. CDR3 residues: CASSLTGQPNEQFF. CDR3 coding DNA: TGTGCCAGCAGCTTAACGGGACAGCCCAATGAGCAGTTCTTC.

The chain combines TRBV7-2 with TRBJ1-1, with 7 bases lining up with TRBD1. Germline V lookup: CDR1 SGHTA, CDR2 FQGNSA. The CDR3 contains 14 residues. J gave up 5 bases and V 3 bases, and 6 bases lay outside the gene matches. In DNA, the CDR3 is TGTGCCAGCAGCTTTCGAGCAGGGGGAACTGAAGCTTTCTTT. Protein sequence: CASSFRAGGTEAFF. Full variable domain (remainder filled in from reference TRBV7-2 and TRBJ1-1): GAGVSQSPSNKVTEKGKDVELRCDPISGHTALYWYRQSLGQGLEFLIYFQGNSAPDKSGLPSDRFSAERTGGSVSTLTIQRTQQEDSAVYLCASSFRAGGTEAFFGQGTRLTVV.

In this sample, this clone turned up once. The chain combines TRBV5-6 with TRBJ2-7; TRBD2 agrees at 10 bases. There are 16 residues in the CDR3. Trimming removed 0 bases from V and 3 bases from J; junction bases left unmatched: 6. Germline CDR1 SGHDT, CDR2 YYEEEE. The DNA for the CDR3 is TGTGCCAGCAGCTTGGGGCCTAGCGGGAGAATCTACGAGCAGTACTTC. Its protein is CASSLGPSGRIYEQYF. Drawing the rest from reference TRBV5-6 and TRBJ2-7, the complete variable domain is DAGVTQSPTHLIKTRGQQVTLRCSPKSGHDTVSWYQQALGQGPQFIFQYYEEEERQRGNFPDRFSGHQFPNYSSELNVNALLLGDSALYLCASSLGPSGRIYEQYFGPGTRLTVT.

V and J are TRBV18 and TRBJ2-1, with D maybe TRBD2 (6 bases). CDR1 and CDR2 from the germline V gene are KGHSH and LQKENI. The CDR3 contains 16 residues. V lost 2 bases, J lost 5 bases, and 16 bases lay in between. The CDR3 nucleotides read TGTGCCAGCTCACCATCTGGGAGGACTCTTAACAATGAGCAGTTCTTC. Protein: CASSPSGRTLNNEQFF.

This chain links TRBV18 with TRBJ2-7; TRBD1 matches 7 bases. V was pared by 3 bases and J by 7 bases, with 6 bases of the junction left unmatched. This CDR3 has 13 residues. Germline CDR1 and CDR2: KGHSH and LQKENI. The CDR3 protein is CASSPGGQEEQYF. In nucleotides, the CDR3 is TGTGCCAGCTCACCCGGCGGACAGGAAGAGCAGTACTTC.